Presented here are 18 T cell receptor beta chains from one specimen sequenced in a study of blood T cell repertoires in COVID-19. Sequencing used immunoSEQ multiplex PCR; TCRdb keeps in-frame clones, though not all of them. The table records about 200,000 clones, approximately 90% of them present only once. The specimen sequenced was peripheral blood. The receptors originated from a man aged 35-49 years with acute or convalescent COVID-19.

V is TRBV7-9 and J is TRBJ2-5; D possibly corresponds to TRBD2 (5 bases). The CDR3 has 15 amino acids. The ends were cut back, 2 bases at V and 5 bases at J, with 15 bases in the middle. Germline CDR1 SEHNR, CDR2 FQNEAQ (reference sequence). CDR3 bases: TGTGCCAGCAGCTTAAGGCCGACGGGGTGGGAGACCCAGTACTTC. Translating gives CASSLRPTGWETQYF.

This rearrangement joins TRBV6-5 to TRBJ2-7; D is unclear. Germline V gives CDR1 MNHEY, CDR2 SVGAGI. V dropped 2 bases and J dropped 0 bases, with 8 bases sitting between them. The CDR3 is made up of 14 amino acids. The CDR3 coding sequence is TGTGCCAGCAGTTACACCGCAGACTCCTACGAGCAGTACTTC. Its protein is CASSYTADSYEQYF.

In DNA form, the CDR3 reads TGTGCCAGCAGCCAAGGCCCAGAACTAGCGGACTCCTACAATGAGCAGTTCTTC. It is translated as CASSQGPELADSYNEQFF. The chain is built from TRBV4-2 and TRBJ2-1; 8 nucleotides match TRBD2. The CDR3 contains 18 residues. From germline, CDR1 is LGHNA and CDR2 YNFKEQ. The V gene end was trimmed by 1 base and the J gene end by 0 bases; junction bases not matched to a gene: 8.

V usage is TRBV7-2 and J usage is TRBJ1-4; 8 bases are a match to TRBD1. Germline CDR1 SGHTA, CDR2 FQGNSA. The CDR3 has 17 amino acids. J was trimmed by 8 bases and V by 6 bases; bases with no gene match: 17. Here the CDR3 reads CASRPGTGPRRSEKLFF. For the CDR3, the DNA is TGTGCCAGCAGGCCCGGGACAGGTCCCAGGAGGTCCGAAAAACTGTTTTTT.

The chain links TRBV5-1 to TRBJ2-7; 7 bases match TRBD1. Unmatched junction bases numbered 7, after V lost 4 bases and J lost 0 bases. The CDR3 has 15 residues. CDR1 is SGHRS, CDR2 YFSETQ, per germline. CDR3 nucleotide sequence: TGCGCCAGCAGCCCAAGGGGGCAGAGCTCCTACGAGCAGTACTTC. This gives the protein CASSPRGQSSYEQYF.

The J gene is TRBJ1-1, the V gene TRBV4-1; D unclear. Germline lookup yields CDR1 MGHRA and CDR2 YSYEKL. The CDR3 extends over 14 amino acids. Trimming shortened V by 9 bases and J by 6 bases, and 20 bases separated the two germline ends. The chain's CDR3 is CASYPSAGRAEAFF. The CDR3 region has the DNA TGCGCCAGTTACCCCTCCGCTGGGCGCGCTGAAGCTTTCTTT.

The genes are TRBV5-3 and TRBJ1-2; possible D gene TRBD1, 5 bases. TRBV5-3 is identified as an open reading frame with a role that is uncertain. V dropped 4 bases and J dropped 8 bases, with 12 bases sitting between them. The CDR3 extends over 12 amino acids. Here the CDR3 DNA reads TGTGCCAGAAGCACAAGGGGTAAAGGCTACACCTTC. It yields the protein CARSTRGKGYTF.

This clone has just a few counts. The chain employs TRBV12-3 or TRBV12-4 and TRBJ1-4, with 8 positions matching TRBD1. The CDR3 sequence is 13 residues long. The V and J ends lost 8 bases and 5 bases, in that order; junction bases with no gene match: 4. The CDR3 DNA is TGTGCCAGCCGAAGGACAGGGAATGAAAAACTGTTTTTT. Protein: CASRRTGNEKLFF.

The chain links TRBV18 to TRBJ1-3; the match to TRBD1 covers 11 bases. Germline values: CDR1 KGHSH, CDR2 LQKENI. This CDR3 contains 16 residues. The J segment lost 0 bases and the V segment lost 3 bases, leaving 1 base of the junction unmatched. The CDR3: CASSPDRGHSGNTIYF. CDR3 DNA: TGTGCCAGCTCACCGGACAGGGGGCACTCTGGAAACACCATATATTTT.

The CDR3 loop reads CASSPQATYTDTQYF. The CDR3 DNA sequence: TGTGCCAGCTCCCCCCAGGCAACCTACACAGATACGCAGTATTTT. The chain is built from TRBV9 and TRBJ2-3; D not resolved. The V end lost 7 bases, the J end lost 2 bases, and 17 bases lay between the germline ends. The CDR3 consists of 15 residues. In germline, CDR1 is SGDLS, CDR2 YYNGEE.

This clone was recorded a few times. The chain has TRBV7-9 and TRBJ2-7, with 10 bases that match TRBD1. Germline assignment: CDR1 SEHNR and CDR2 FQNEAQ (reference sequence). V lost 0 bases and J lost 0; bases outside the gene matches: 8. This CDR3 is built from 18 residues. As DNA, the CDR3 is TGTGCCAGCAGCTTAGCCCCTGGGACAGGGGATGGCTCCTACGAGCAGTACTTC. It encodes CASSLAPGTGDGSYEQYF. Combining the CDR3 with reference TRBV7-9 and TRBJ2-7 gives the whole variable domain DTGVSQNPRHKITKRGQNVTFRCDPISEHNRLYWYRQTLGQGPEFLTYFQNEAQLEKSRLLSDRFSAERPKGSFSTLEIQRTEQGDSAMYLCASSLAPGTGDGSYEQYFGPGTRLTVT.

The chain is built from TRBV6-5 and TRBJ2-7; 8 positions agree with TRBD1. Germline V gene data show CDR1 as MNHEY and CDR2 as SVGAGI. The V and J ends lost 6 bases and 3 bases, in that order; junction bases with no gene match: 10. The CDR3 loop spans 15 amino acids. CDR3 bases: TGTGCCAGCAGCCCCGGACAGGGTAAGCGCTACGAGCAGTACTTC. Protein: CASSPGQGKRYEQYF.

The CDR3: CASSPIFQDRGRGYEQYF. CDR3 sequence (DNA): TGTGCCAGCAGCCCGATCTTCCAGGACAGGGGGCGAGGGTACGAGCAGTACTTC. The chain carries TRBV11-2 and TRBJ2-7; 11 bases are a match to TRBD1. The ends lost 5 bases at V and 4 bases at J; junction bases unmatched: 16. The CDR3 is 18 amino acids. From germline, CDR1 is SGHAT and CDR2 FQNNGV.

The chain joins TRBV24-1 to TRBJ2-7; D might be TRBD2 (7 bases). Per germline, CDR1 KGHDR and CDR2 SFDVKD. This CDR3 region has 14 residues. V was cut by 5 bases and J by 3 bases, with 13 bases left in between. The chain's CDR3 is CATSGGGAVYEQYF. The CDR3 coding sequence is TGTGCCACCAGTGGGGGGGGCGCTGTCTACGAGCAGTACTTC.

The CDR3 bases are TGTGCCAGCAGTGACTACCTAGACAATGAGCAGTTCTTC. This gives the protein CASSDYLDNEQFF. The chain uses TRBV28 and TRBJ2-1; D is possibly TRBD2 (5 bases). Deletions cut 5 bases from V and 5 bases from J, with 10 bases between. Germline lookup yields CDR1 MDHEN and CDR2 SYDVKM. The CDR3 is 13 residues long.

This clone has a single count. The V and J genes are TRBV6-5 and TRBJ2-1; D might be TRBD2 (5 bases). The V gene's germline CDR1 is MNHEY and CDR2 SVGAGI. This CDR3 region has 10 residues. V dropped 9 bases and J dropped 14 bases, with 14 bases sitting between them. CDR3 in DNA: TGTGCCAGTGGGCGGGTTTTTGAGTTCTTC. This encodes CASGRVFEFF.

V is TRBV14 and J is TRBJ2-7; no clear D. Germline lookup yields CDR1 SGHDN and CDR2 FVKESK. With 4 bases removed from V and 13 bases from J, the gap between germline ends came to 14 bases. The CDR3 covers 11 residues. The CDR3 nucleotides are TGTGCCAGCAGCCTGACTGAGAGGTATTACTTC. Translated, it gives CASSLTERYYF.

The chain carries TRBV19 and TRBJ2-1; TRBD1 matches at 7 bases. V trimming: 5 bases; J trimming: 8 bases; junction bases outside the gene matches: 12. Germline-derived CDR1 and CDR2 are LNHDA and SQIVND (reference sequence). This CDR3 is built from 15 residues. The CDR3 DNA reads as TGTGCCAGTAGTGAAAGACAGGGCTCAGGATATGAGCAGTTCTTC. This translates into CASSERQGSGYEQFF.